The entry below gives a single T cell receptor beta chain sequence along with its context. Its antigen is not yet known. No base qualities exist here, and no much larger clone lies one base off it. This record belongs to a study of T cell responses to AZD1222 COVID-19 vaccine (dated by TCRdb to the early 2020s). The study in broad terms: TCR sequencing was performed for 233 trial participants, of whom some 200 were given two doses of AZD1222 and around 25 were given two doses of MenACWY control vaccine. Trial participants were enrolled into age subgroups of 18-55, 56-69 and 70-plus years, which contained about 150, 28 and 57 TCR-sequenced participants, respectively. Overall study results and their limits: Reportedly, almost half of the unique spike-specific TCRs recognized epitopes lying outside the regions that are mutated in the B.1.351 and B.1.1.7 variants. Participants were mostly white British and included more females than males, and it was suggested by the authors that clonal diversity may have been underestimated. Because no day 14 peak-response samples were available, the repertoires could be characterized only after the peak T cell response. Vaccine-associated CD4 TCRs spanned the whole spike protein, with dominant responses in regions 160-218 and 743-854. Conclusions about previously exposed vaccinees are limited, since just 5 or 6 AZD1222 recipients were seropositive for SARS-CoV-2 at baseline. In the small 56-69-year group, the increase in depth fell short of significance, most likely because of low power. Spike-specific TCR breadth and depth rose significantly after two AZD1222 doses compared with day 0 and with MenACWY recipients.

The CDR3 regions of human TCRbeta chains were analyzed by immunosequencing. The paper's processing steps were these. Repertoire TCRs were checked for matches against a reference library of SARS-CoV-2-specific TCRs that had been generated using the MIRA antigen-specificity platform. Breadth meant the fraction of unique TCRs that were SARS-CoV-2-associated, whereas depth meant the fraction of total T cells that were SARS-CoV-2-associated. Using the MIRA data, each spike-specific TCR was mapped to the spike region that the TCR reacts to and placed in a CD4 or CD8 class. Log10-transformed breadth and depth values were compared by one-way ANOVA with Sidak's multiple comparisons tests. In its TCRdb copy, this immuneACCESS table keeps in-frame sequences only and misses some clones. Where compared with another copy, unresolved V genes explain less than half of these, and the others have no known cause. The D gene and trimming were derived from the DNA, and the V and J assignments and clone size from that table. Here the sample has about 130,000 clones; 75% to 85% occur a single time. 6.5% to 8.5% of the sample comes from the top ten.

V was cut back by 5 bases and J by 1 base, leaving a gap of 15 bases between them. There are 16 amino acids in the CDR3, from cysteine to phenylalanine inclusive. The only DNA kept is the CDR3, 48 bases in frame from the first base. The CDR1 and CDR2 encoded by the germline V gene are SGHTA and FQGNSA. This specimen's time point label, interpreted: about 28 days (+/-7) after the second vaccine dose. What this sample's treatment or condition label stands for: meningococcal conjugate vaccine given as trial control. The vaccinee samples were drawn from two UK trials, COV001 and COV002, one of which was a single-blind randomized controlled phase 2/3 trial testing AZD1222 (ChAdOx1 nCoV-19) in healthy adults. For TCRbeta chain sequencing, PBMC samples from trial participants were taken at day 0 and at day 28 after the second dose.

The starting material was peripheral blood, obtained 28 days after the second dose of the MenACWY control vaccine. The receptor was isolated from an adult who received the MenACWY meningococcal vaccine as a control. The V and J segments used are TRBV7-2 and TRBJ2-4; the D segment cannot be called with confidence. The CDR3 reads as follows: CASSPDLGHAKNIQYF. The nucleotides are TGTGCCAGCAGCCCCGACTTAGGGCACGCCAAAAACATTCAGTACTTC.